This T cell receptor (beta chain) was recovered during a study of T cells in Graves' hyperthyroidism and ophthalmopathy. There are many counts of this clonotype. The CDR3 contains 15 residues. Germline V gene sequence: CDR1 SGHTA, CDR2 FQGNSA. Trimming shortened V by 7 bases and J by 2 bases, and 15 bases separated the two germline ends. RNA transcripts were the template for amplifying TCR beta CDR3 regions. Carried out on the TCR CDR3, a first-round RT-PCR used the HTBI primer set. TCRdb independently ran MiXCR on the multiplex PCR reads; one entry per CDR3 protein. The sample includes about 590,000 distinct CDR3 sequences, more than 15% seen only once; the top ten take around 7.3%.

Specimen: blood. The V gene is TRBV7-2, the J gene TRBJ2-1; D is uncertain. The source of this sequence is a woman in her 30s with Graves' hyperthyroidism. CDR3 sequence: CASTRRDTTYNEQFF. The CDR3 DNA is TGTGCCAGCACGCGGAGAGACACCACCTACAATGAGCAGTTCTTC.